This TCR beta chain was documented in a study of early T cells in non-severe SARS-CoV-2 infection. Study in general: Unsorted whole blood bulk RNA was sequenced, with unpaired chains.

As concerns this clonotype: Its antigen is unknown.

Individual cDNA molecules received unique molecular identifiers. From the 5' RACE reads, TCRdb called clonotypes with MiXCR, one entry per CDR3 protein. This sample has fewer than 130,000 distinct CDR3 sequences; around 12% occur once, and the top ten carry 3.5% to 4%. This CDR3 region has 15 residues. After removal of 5 bases from V and 2 bases from J, the junction contained 4 bases not matched to a gene. Germline CDR1 and CDR2: ENHRY and SYGVKD. Study-wide findings and caveats: Anti-spike CD8 responses were favored by VDJdb matching, which missed private and CD4 specificities.

The clonotype originates from an adult who was a healthcare worker with PCR-confirmed SARS-CoV-2 infection or an uninfected control (not recorded which). The sample was whole blood, taken at baseline. The rearrangement links TRBV10-3 to TRBJ2-3; 10 positions match TRBD2. CDR3 bases: TGTGCCATCAGTCCTAGCGGGGGTGACACAGATACGCAGTATTTT. This translates into CAISPSGGDTDTQYF.